Listed below are T cell receptor beta chains from one sample, sequenced in a study of control samples from healthy donors and cancer patients. Data came from immunoSEQ multiplex PCR; TCRdb stores just in-frame clones and leaves some out. The sample has about 140,000 clones, 88% seen once. Sequencing was performed on blood. These receptors were collected from a woman in her thirties in good health. The conserved cysteine and the conserved F or W are not part of the CDR3 here. The order of the fields is V gene, D gene, CDR3 protein. D genes are given only for firm matches.

TRBV5-4 | - | ASSLFRGWLSTEAF
TRBV2 | - | ASRGTTNQETQY
TRBV5-1 | TRBD1 | ASSLDAGGRGEKLF
TRBV12-3/TRBV12-4 | - | ASSLRSNIGAF
TRBV5-1 | TRBD2 | ASSLASSGTKDTQY
TRBV9 | - | ASSVDGYEQY
TRBV11-2 | TRBD1 | ASSQLGTGVEQY
TRBV19 | - | ASKFGSELDEAF
TRBV19 | TRBD1 | ASSPLGTGGAGVSYEQY
TRBV24-1 | - | ATSDPRGPQETQY
TRBV6-6 | - | ASSPGGRNIYGYT
TRBV11-3 | - | ASSLGRGIQY
TRBV24-1 | - | ATSPSSGTHTEAF
TRBV6-1 | - | ASSEGGGGDTEAF
TRBV30 | TRBD1 | AWSVWGQTFVGEQY
TRBV7-3 | - | ASSLGWQDEQY
TRBV29-1 | - | SVPSGEGYGYT
TRBV3-1/TRBV3-2 | TRBD2 | ASSLRDYHYEQY
TRBV2 | - | ASTPTRSGNTIY
TRBV29-1 | - | SVTRMAPLH
TRBV6-6 | - | ASSYSNAVQETQY
TRBV10-1 | - | ASSSVSNYGYT
TRBV29-1 | TRBD1 | SVEGVRGQPQH
TRBV2 | TRBD2 | ASRRTSGPQDTQY
TRBV25-1 | - | ASSDPREGDYGYT
TRBV6-4 | TRBD2 | ASGEGASGGHEQF
TRBV6-2/TRBV6-3 | - | ASSRRPTGTAYGYT
TRBV11-2 | TRBD1 | ASSAGQVNYGYT
TRBV5-6 | - | ASSPGRSEAQH
TRBV5-6 | TRBD1 | ASSPGTGGFEQY
TRBV28 | - | ASSFTGQGVGQPQH
TRBV5-1 | - | ASSLGSDQPQH
TRBV11-3 | TRBD1 | ASSTRTGESTDTQY
TRBV27 | - | ASSFSQGHRY
TRBV9 | TRBD1 | ASSVARDRAAGANVLT
TRBV5-1 | TRBD2 | ASSLVGGLARGGY
TRBV5-6 | TRBD1 | ASSELGTEASTDTQY
TRBV15 | - | ATRTLQAFQETQY
TRBV2 | - | ASTRDGNYEQY
TRBV4-2 | - | ASSLQGGYEQY
TRBV6-5 | - | ASSYRHTGNYGYT
TRBV9 | TRBD1 | ASSDLTGGGEKLF
TRBV12-3/TRBV12-4 | - | ASSLSGAGELF
TRBV3-1/TRBV3-2 | TRBD2 | ASSQGGAGVYNEQF
TRBV3-1/TRBV3-2 | - | ASSQDSPSTDTQY
TRBV9 | - | ASSAGLFGNTIY
TRBV5-4 | - | ASSLQGNTGELF
TRBV5-6 | - | ASSLGRLNTEAF
TRBV6-5 | - | ASRGNGASAF
TRBV10-1 | TRBD1 | ASSSIPGQGGEAF
TRBV6-1 | - | ASSDIGYTQY